These T cell receptor beta chains were read from a single sample in a study of blood T cells in healthy people across ages. TCRdb re-analysed the 5' RACE reads in MiXCR, keeping a single row per CDR3 protein. This table has hundreds of thousands of distinct CDR3 sequences, more than 50% appearing once. The sample comprised blood. These receptors all stem from a man aged 35-49 years in good health. Both conserved end residues are part of each CDR3. D genes are given only for firm matches. For some rows the clone size is stated as once, few or many, or as a class when expanded; others skip it.

J: TRBJ2-3
D: -
V: TRBV6-6
size: -
CDR3: CASTKAVALGTDTQYF
DNA: TGTGCCAGCACCAAAGCCGTGGCCCTCGGCACAGATACGCAGTATTTT

J: TRBJ2-2
D: TRBD2
V: TRBV12-3/TRBV12-4
size: few
CDR3: CASSLAGVTGELFF
DNA: TGTGCCAGCAGCTTAGCGGGGGTGACCGGGGAGCTGTTTTTT

J: TRBJ1-6
D: -
V: TRBV18
size: -
CDR3: CASSPADGNSPLHF
DNA: TGTGCCAGCTCACCTGCAGACGGTAATTCACCCCTCCACTTT

J: TRBJ1-1
D: -
V: TRBV6-6
size: -
CDR3: CASIQGRTANTEAFF
DNA: TGTGCCAGCATCCAGGGCCGGACAGCGAACACTGAAGCTTTCTTT

J: TRBJ1-1
D: -
V: TRBV29-1
size: few
CDR3: CSVIGGTEAFF
DNA: TGCAGCGTTATTGGGGGCACTGAAGCTTTCTTT

J: TRBJ2-3
D: -
V: TRBV9
size: -
CDR3: CAGSVVEGGGVDTQYF
DNA: TGTGCCGGCAGCGTAGTGGAGGGAGGAGGTGTAGATACGCAGTATTTT

J: TRBJ2-3
D: TRBD1
V: TRBV6-2/TRBV6-3
size: -
CDR3: CASSAGQGPTDTQYF
DNA: TGTGCCAGCAGTGCCGGACAGGGACCCACAGATACGCAGTATTTT

J: TRBJ2-1
D: -
V: TRBV10-3
size: few
CDR3: CAISEPSAEQFF
DNA: TGTGCCATCAGTGAGCCCTCCGCCGAGCAGTTCTTC

J: TRBJ1-1
D: -
V: TRBV18
size: few
CDR3: CASSQRTPNTEAFF
DNA: TGTGCCAGCTCACAAAGGACACCTAACACTGAAGCTTTCTTT

J: TRBJ2-6
D: TRBD1
V: TRBV6-2/TRBV6-3
size: few
CDR3: CASSYRTGSQSGANVLTF
DNA: TGTGCCAGCAGTTATCGGACAGGGTCACAATCTGGGGCCAACGTCCTGACTTTC

J: TRBJ2-7
D: -
V: TRBV10-3
size: -
CDR3: CAILGQGGLEQYF
DNA: TGTGCCATCCTGGGGCAGGGGGGCCTCGAGCAGTACTTC

J: TRBJ2-5
D: TRBD1
V: TRBV27
size: few
CDR3: CASSLGTGGPQETQYF
DNA: TGTGCCAGCAGTCTAGGAACAGGGGGCCCTCAAGAGACCCAGTACTTC

J: TRBJ2-3
D: TRBD2
V: TRBV20-1
size: -
CDR3: CSALLAGTTDTQYF
DNA: TGCAGTGCCCTACTAGCGGGGACCACAGATACGCAGTATTTT

J: TRBJ2-7
D: TRBD1
V: TRBV25-1
size: -
CDR3: CASSDAGTGDYEQYF
DNA: TGTGCCAGCAGTGACGCCGGGACAGGGGATTACGAGCAGTACTTC

J: TRBJ2-3
D: -
V: TRBV7-2
size: many
CDR3: CASSPLQDTQYF
DNA: TGTGCCAGCAGCCCCCTCCAAGATACGCAGTATTTT

J: TRBJ2-3
D: TRBD1
V: TRBV5-6
size: few
CDR3: CASSVMGQGWTDTQYF
DNA: TGTGCCAGCAGCGTGATGGGACAGGGGTGGACAGATACGCAGTATTTT

J: TRBJ2-7
D: -
V: TRBV20-1
size: few
CDR3: CSARDGRENEQYF
DNA: TGCAGTGCTAGAGATGGTCGGGAAAACGAGCAGTACTTC

J: TRBJ2-4
D: -
V: TRBV25-1
size: -
CDR3: CASSESGTPNEVKNIQYF
DNA: TGTGCCAGCAGTGAATCCGGGACACCTAACGAGGTCAAAAACATTCAGTACTTC

J: TRBJ1-2
D: TRBD1
V: TRBV12-3/TRBV12-4
size: -
CDR3: CASSGTGPSGYTF
DNA: TGTGCCAGCAGTGGGACAGGCCCTTCAGGCTACACCTTC

J: TRBJ2-5
D: TRBD2
V: TRBV27
size: -
CDR3: CASGRAAQETQYF
DNA: TGTGCCAGCGGGAGGGCCGCGCAAGAGACCCAGTACTTC

J: TRBJ2-1
D: TRBD2
V: TRBV7-2
size: once
CDR3: CACSLGGTSGGGSQFF
DNA: TGTGCCTGCAGCTTAGGTGGAACTAGCGGGGGGGGCTCGCAGTTCTTC

J: TRBJ2-1
D: -
V: TRBV28
size: -
CDR3: CASSPTIVNEQFF
DNA: TGTGCCAGCAGCCCGACAATAGTCAATGAGCAGTTCTTC

J: TRBJ1-5
D: -
V: TRBV27
size: -
CDR3: CASSWTKSSNQPQHF
DNA: TGTGCCAGCAGTTGGACAAAAAGTAGCAATCAGCCCCAGCATTTT

J: TRBJ2-3
D: -
V: TRBV6-6
size: few
CDR3: CATDTAFSTDTQYF
DNA: TGTGCCACCGACACCGCGTTTAGCACAGATACGCAGTATTTT

J: TRBJ1-1
D: -
V: TRBV9
size: -
CDR3: CASSVYPVNTEAFF
DNA: TGTGCCAGCAGCGTATATCCCGTGAACACTGAAGCTTTCTTT

J: TRBJ1-5
D: -
V: TRBV7-2
size: -
CDR3: CASSLAAGRNQPQHF
DNA: TGTGCCAGCAGCTTAGCGGCGGGGCGGAATCAGCCCCAGCATTTT

J: TRBJ2-3
D: TRBD1
V: TRBV5-1
size: -
CDR3: CASSLEQGDTDTQYF
DNA: TGCGCCAGCAGCTTGGAACAGGGGGACACAGATACGCAGTATTTT

J: TRBJ2-1
D: -
V: TRBV20-1
size: -
CDR3: CSARDSGVGNEQFF
DNA: TGCAGTGCTAGAGATTCAGGGGTTGGCAATGAGCAGTTCTTC